Sequencing of this T cell receptor (beta chain) was carried out in a study of beta chain features in type 1 diabetes listed by TCRdb under 2018. Regarding the study in general: Mean age, gender distribution, total cell number and subset yield were not different between patients and healthy donors. A total of about 100 million sorted cells were examined across all samples, and RNA yield correlated strongly with the number of cells per subset. In the study, recently diagnosed type 1 diabetes patients and matched healthy donors were compared on the TCRB repertoires of their sorted circulating CD4+ T cell subsets. Regulatory and stem cell-like memory subsets were isolated from only 8 patients and roughly eight healthy donors, whereas naive and central memory subsets came from all 30 or so donors.

Including the terminal cysteine and phenylalanine, the CDR3 comprises 15 residues. Only the CDR3 DNA stays, 45 bases, in frame from base 1. Germline trimming amounts to 4 bases on V and 2 bases on J, with 7 as the count of junction bases outside the gene matches. CDR1 MGHDK and CDR2 SYGVNS are derived from the germline V gene. Each donor gave one peripheral blood draw, averaging roughly 0.11 L, which was collected into heparinised tubes. Naive, central memory, regulatory and stem cell-like memory CD4+ T cells were sorted on a BD FACSAria II using a panel including CD45RO, CCR7, CD25, CD127, CD95 and CD27. Purity was above 95% for every sorted population. PBMCs were isolated right away by Lymphoprep density gradient centrifugation and were stained directly, without culture. So that batch effects would be minimized, each experiment stained and sorted samples in pairs, pairing one healthy donor with one patient.

A note on this clone: Its specific antigen is unknown. Nothing much larger sits one base from this clone, and base qualities are not available.

Overall results and qualifications from the work: Because cDNA was sequenced instead of genomic DNA, activated cells with high expression could be over-represented, although the groups did not differ in activation or CD3 levels. The naive, central memory and regulatory TCRB repertoires appeared to resemble one another more closely among patients than among healthy donors. Shorter templates might be favored by PCR, yet because patient and control samples were amplified and corrected together, any such skew would affect both groups equally. Patients with type 1 diabetes made fewer insertions and deleted more nucleotides at VDJ recombination sites, implying thymic rearrangement abnormalities. HLA sub-analyses involved small numbers of individuals, so any influence of HLA type on TCRB rearrangement remained unresolved. A moderate but significant shortening of TCRB CDR3 length was observed in type 1 diabetes patients in all four CD4+ subsets.

The High Capacity cDNA Reverse Transcription Kit was used to reverse transcribe all of the isolated RNA, meaning that expressed TCRB transcripts were what got sequenced. Deep immunoSEQ sequencing was applied to naive, central memory and regulatory T cell samples, giving an average of roughly 3.5 million total reads per sample. Sorted cells were lysed in RLT buffer, and RNA was extracted using DNase-treated RNeasy Micro or Mini kits according to cell number. Each cell subset was processed on its own to prevent cross-contamination, while patient and healthy donor samples were processed together. The immunoSEQ multiplex PCR was used to amplify TCRB sequences from cDNA, yielding 87-bp fragments that span the CDR3 region. Sequencing of the amplicons was performed on the Illumina HiSeq platform. Under the source paper's analysis protocol: PCR bias was corrected computationally using synthetic template baselines, and reads within Hamming distance 2 were collapsed, with unmergeable singletons discarded. Reads were aligned against IMGT so that V, D and J genes, CDR3 length and insertions or deletions at six rearrangement sites could be assigned. Within each subset, clonotype counts were normalized to the number of sorted cells before true diversity and Gini coefficients were calculated with the tcR R package. The overlap coefficient, calculated on TCRB nucleotide sequences, was used to measure repertoire sharing. As a proxy for the pre-selection repertoire, out-of-frame TCRB sequences from naive cells were analyzed. The table was pulled from immuneACCESS by TCRdb, which kept in-frame rearrangements only. Such tables lose some clones; where checked, under half of the loss comes from unresolved V genes, and the rest has no known cause. Clone size and the V and J calls come from that table; the DNA yielded D and trimming. Within this sample are approximately 360,000 clones, with roughly an eighth of them counted one time only. The ten most abundant clones make up about 0.01% of the sample.

Rearrangement joined TRBV25-1 to TRBJ1-2, with 7 bases in between that match TRBD1. Specimen: naive CD4+ T cells from blood. The cell subset or site label here, explained by the study, means: true naive CD4+ T cells. The TCR comes from a woman aged 18-29 years with type 1 diabetes. The nucleotides are TGTGCCAGCAGTGGCCCTGGGACAGTCAACTATGGCTACACCTTC. Translated, this gives CASSGPGTVNYGYTF.